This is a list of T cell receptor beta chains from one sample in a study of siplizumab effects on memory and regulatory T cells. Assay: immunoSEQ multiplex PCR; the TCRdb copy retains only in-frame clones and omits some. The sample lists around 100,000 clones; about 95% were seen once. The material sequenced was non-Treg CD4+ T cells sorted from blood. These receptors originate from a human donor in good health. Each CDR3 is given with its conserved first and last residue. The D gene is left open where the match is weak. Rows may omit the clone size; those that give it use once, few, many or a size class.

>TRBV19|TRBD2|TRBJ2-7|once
CASSTAGGSYEQYF
TGTGCCAGTAGTACAGCGGGGGGTTCCTACGAGCAGTACTTC
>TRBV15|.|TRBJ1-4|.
CATSSRDREKLFF
TGTGCCACCAGCAGCCGCGACAGAGAAAAACTGTTTTTT
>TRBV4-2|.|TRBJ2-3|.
CASSQGLARTDTQYF
TGTGCCAGCAGCCAAGGGTTAGCTCGGACAGATACGCAGTATTTT
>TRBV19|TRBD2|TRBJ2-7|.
CASSIGLANEQYF
TGTGCCAGTAGTATTGGACTAGCAAACGAGCAGTACTTC
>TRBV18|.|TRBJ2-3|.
CASSPRSGASDTQYF
TGTGCCAGCTCACCACGTTCAGGGGCCTCAGATACGCAGTATTTT
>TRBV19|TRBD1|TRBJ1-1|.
CASSIYGTGFLTEAFF
TGTGCCAGTAGTATCTACGGGACAGGGTTTCTCACTGAAGCTTTCTTT
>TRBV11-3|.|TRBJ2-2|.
CASRLTGTGELFF
TGTGCCAGCAGATTAACAGGGACCGGGGAGCTGTTTTTT
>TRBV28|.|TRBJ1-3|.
CASRGGRNTIYF
TGTGCCAGCAGGGGGGGCAGAAACACCATATATTTT
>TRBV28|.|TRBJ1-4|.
CASSFLGATNEKLFF
TGTGCCAGCAGTTTTCTAGGGGCAACTAATGAAAAACTGTTTTTT
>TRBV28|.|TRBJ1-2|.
CASSPQGPLMYGYTF
TGTGCCAGCAGCCCTCAGGGACCGCTGATGTATGGCTACACCTTC
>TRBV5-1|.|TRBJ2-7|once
CASSLSPGAYEQYF
TGCGCCAGCAGCTTGTCCCCAGGGGCCTACGAGCAGTACTTC
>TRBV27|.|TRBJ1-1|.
CASRGPGEAFF
TGTGCCAGCAGAGGACCGGGAGAAGCTTTCTTT
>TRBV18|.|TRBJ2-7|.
CASSPPRDGGEQYF
TGTGCCAGCTCACCACCCCGGGATGGAGGCGAGCAGTACTTC
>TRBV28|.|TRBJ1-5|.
CASRLRGPGRRQPQHF
TGTGCCAGCAGACTGCGTGGGCCAGGGCGGAGACAGCCCCAGCATTTT
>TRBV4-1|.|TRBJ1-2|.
CASSHIQGNGYTF
TGCGCCAGCAGCCATATACAGGGAAATGGCTACACCTTC
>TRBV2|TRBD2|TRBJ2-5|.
CASLRGVQETQYF
TGTGCCAGCCTACGGGGGGTCCAAGAGACCCAGTACTTC
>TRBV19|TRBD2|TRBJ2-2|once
CASSSPSGKVGGTGELFF
TGTGCCAGTAGTTCTCCGAGCGGGAAGGTCGGGGGCACCGGGGAGCTGTTTTTT
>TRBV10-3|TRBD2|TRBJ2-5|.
CAISESTSGITETQYF
TGTGCCATCAGTGAGTCGACTAGCGGGATCACCGAGACCCAGTACTTC
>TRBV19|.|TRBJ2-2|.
CASSIVGTPNTGELFF
TGTGCCAGTAGTATAGTGGGGACTCCTAACACCGGGGAGCTGTTTTTT
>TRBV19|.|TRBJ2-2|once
CASRGINTLGTGELFF
TGTGCCAGTAGGGGCATTAATACTCTGGGCACCGGGGAGCTGTTTTTT
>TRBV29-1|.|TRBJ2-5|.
CSASLAQETQYF
TGCAGCGCCTCACTGGCGCAAGAGACCCAGTACTTC
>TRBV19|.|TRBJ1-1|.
CASRFNTEAFF
TGTGCCAGCAGGTTTAACACTGAAGCTTTCTTT
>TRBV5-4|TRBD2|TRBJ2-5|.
CASSLGGGRRSETQYF
TGTGCCAGCAGCTTGGGGGGCGGGAGGAGATCCGAGACCCAGTACTTC
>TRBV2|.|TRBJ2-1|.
CASGEAAGYNEQFF
TGTGCCAGTGGGGAAGCGGCGGGTTACAATGAGCAGTTCTTC
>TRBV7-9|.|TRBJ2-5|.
CASSLGSVDQETQYF
TGTGCCAGCAGCTTAGGGTCGGTAGATCAAGAGACCCAGTACTTC
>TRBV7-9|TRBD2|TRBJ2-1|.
CASSLLAGETNEQFF
TGTGCCAGCAGCTTACTAGCGGGAGAAACCAATGAGCAGTTCTTC
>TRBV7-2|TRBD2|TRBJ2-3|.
CASSPKSREVTDTQYF
TGTGCCAGCAGCCCCAAAAGCCGGGAGGTCACAGATACGCAGTATTTT
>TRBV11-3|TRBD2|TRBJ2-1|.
CASSLGGSGSGRGLYNEQFF
TGTGCCAGCAGCTTAGGTGGTAGCGGGAGTGGCCGGGGACTTTACAATGAGCAGTTCTTC
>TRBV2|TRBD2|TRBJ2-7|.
CASSPGRGAWEQYF
TGTGCCAGCAGTCCGGGGAGGGGTGCTTGGGAGCAGTACTTC
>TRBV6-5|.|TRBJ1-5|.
CASRSGTLSNQPQHF
TGTGCCAGCAGATCCGGGACACTTAGCAATCAGCCCCAGCATTTT
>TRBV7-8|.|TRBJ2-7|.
CASSLGDGLSSSYEQYF
TGTGCCAGCAGCTTAGGGGACGGCTTATCGAGCTCCTACGAGCAGTACTTC
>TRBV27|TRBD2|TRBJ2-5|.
CASSSLGLAGVETQYF
TGTGCCAGCAGTTCACTGGGACTAGCGGGAGTTGAGACCCAGTACTTC
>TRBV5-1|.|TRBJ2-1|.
CASSLAQGSYNEQFF
TGCGCCAGCAGCTTGGCCCAAGGTTCCTACAATGAGCAGTTCTTC
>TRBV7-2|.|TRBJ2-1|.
CASTPDLGSSYNEQFF
TGTGCCAGCACCCCAGATCTAGGGAGCTCCTACAATGAGCAGTTCTTC
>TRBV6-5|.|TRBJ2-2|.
CASLGPITGELFF
TGTGCCAGCCTGGGACCAATCACCGGGGAGCTGTTTTTT
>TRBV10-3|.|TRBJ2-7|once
CAISDLKYGNEQYF
TGTGCCATCAGTGATCTAAAGTACGGGAACGAGCAGTACTTC
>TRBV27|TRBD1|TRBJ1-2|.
CASRTTGVINYGYTF
TGTGCCAGCCGAACGACAGGGGTGATTAACTATGGCTACACCTTC
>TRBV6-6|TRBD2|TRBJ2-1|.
CASSPGLARFF
TGTGCCAGCAGCCCTGGACTAGCGAGATTCTTC
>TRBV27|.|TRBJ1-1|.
CASSLSKDTEAFF
TGTGCCAGCAGTTTATCCAAGGACACTGAAGCTTTCTTT
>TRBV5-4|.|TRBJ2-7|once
CASSFNYEQYF
TGTGCCAGCAGCTTTAACTACGAGCAGTACTTC
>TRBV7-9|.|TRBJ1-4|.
CASSSGVWGQEKLFF
TGTGCCAGCAGCTCCGGTGTGTGGGGGCAAGAAAAACTGTTTTTT
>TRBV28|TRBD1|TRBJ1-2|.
CASSRQGPTGGYTF
TGTGCCAGCAGTAGACAGGGGCCCACCGGCGGCTACACCTTC
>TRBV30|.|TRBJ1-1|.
CAGSPSPNTEAFF
TGTGCCGGCAGCCCCAGCCCGAACACTGAAGCTTTCTTT
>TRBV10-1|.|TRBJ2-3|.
CASSGSTDTQYF
TGCGCCAGCAGTGGTAGCACAGATACGCAGTATTTT
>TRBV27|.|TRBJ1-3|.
CASSLSTVGNTIYF
TGTGCCAGCAGTTTATCGACAGTTGGAAACACCATATATTTT
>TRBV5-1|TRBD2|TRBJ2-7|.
CASTQGTSGSSYEQYF
TGCGCCAGCACCCAGGGGACTAGCGGGTCCTCCTACGAGCAGTACTTC
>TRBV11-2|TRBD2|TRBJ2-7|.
CASSLVIPSGEQYF
TGTGCCAGCAGCTTAGTTATCCCTAGCGGCGAGCAGTACTTC
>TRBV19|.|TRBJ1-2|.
CASSIVRNEHGYTF
TGTGCCAGTAGTATAGTCCGGAATGAACATGGCTACACCTTC
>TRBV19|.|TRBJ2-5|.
CASSMKGASGETQYF
TGTGCCAGTAGTATGAAAGGGGCATCTGGCGAGACCCAGTACTTC
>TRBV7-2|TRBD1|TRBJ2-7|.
CASSLRDSSYEQYF
TGTGCCAGCAGCTTAAGGGACAGCTCCTACGAGCAGTACTTC
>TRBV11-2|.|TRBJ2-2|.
CASSLGTDANTGELFF
TGTGCCAGCAGCTTAGGGACGGACGCGAACACCGGGGAGCTGTTTTTT
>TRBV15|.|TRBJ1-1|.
CATSRGWGVSEAFF
TGTGCCACCAGCAGAGGTTGGGGCGTATCTGAAGCTTTCTTT
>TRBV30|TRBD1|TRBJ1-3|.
CAWSALTGGFGNTIYF
TGTGCCTGGAGTGCCCTGACAGGGGGCTTTGGAAACACCATATATTTT
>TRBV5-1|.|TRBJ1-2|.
CASSLSQGWDGYTF
TGCGCCAGCAGCTTGTCCCAGGGGTGGGATGGCTACACCTTC
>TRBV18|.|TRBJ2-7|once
CASSRAGRGSEQYF
TGTGCCAGCTCACGAGCGGGCAGGGGGTCCGAGCAGTACTTC
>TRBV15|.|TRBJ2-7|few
CATSRAARGFNEQYF
TGTGCCACCAGCAGAGCCGCCCGGGGATTCAACGAGCAGTACTTC
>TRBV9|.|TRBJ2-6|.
CASSGFIQGQFGANVLTF
TGTGCCAGCAGCGGTTTTATACAAGGACAGTTCGGGGCCAACGTCCTGACTTTC
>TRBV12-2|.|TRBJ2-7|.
CASRLVDRGRYEQYF
TGTGCAAGTCGCTTAGTCGACAGGGGGCGTTACGAGCAGTACTTC
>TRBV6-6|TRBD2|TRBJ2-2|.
CASSWGLAGAGELFF
TGTGCCAGCAGTTGGGGACTAGCGGGAGCCGGGGAGCTGTTTTTT
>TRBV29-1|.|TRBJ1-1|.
CSVSQTGEAFF
TGCAGCGTCTCCCAGACAGGTGAAGCTTTCTTT